These 29 T cell receptor beta chains originate from one sample sequenced in a study of T cells in Graves' hyperthyroidism and ophthalmopathy. The source material, RNA transcripts, was used to amplify TCR beta CDR3 regions. During a first-round RT-PCR of the TCR CDR3, the HTBI primer set was used. TCRdb reprocessed the multiplex PCR reads via MiXCR and lists one record per CDR3 protein. The repertoire consists of 550,000 to 700,000 distinct CDR3 sequences, with around 15% occurring once and the leading ten covering approximately 4.2%. The sequencing input was blood. The receptors were sampled from a middle-aged woman with Graves' ophthalmopathy.

This clonotype has a count of ten or more. The chain couples TRBV12-3 or TRBV12-4 to TRBJ2-7; D perhaps matches TRBD1 (5 bases). V shed 6 bases and J shed 0 bases, with 12 bases lying between them. The CDR3 sequence is 14 residues long. CDR3 nucleotide sequence: TGTGCCAGCAGCGACAGACTGGTCTCCTACGAGCAGTACTTC. Translating it yields CASSDRLVSYEQYF.

The CDR3 spells CASSPLWGGRGTEAFF. CDR3 coding DNA: TGTGCCAGCTCACCCTTATGGGGGGGCCGCGGCACTGAAGCTTTCTTT. V and J are TRBV18 and TRBJ1-1; D is possibly TRBD1 (6 bases). This CDR3 contains 16 residues. Trimming removed 3 bases from V and 4 bases from J, with 18 bases in between. Germline values: CDR1 KGHSH, CDR2 LQKENI.

The rearrangement joins TRBV7-9 to TRBJ2-6; D remains ambiguous. The germline V and J ends were trimmed by 2 bases and 0 bases, with 5 bases remaining between them. Germline-derived CDR1 and CDR2 are SEHNR and FQNEAQ (reference sequence). The CDR3 runs to 15 residues. CDR3 loop: CASSLISSGANVLTF. CDR3 in DNA: TGTGCCAGCAGCTTAATTTCCTCTGGGGCCAACGTCCTGACTTTC.

This clonotype was observed at least ten times. The rearrangement links TRBV19 to TRBJ2-7, with D possibly matching TRBD2 (5 bases). CDR3 length: 14 residues. V lost 3 bases and J 2 bases, leaving 11 bases between the germline ends. From germline, CDR1 is LNHDA and CDR2 SQIVND (reference sequence). The CDR3 sequence is CASSIQRNPYEQYF. The CDR3 region has the DNA TGTGCCAGTAGTATCCAGCGGAACCCCTACGAGCAGTACTTC.

The rearrangement uses TRBV14 and TRBJ2-7; 7 bases map to TRBD2. Germline lookup yields CDR1 SGHDN and CDR2 FVKESK. The ends lost 5 bases at V and 7 bases at J; junction bases unmatched: 14. The CDR3 runs to 15 residues. CDR3 nucleotide sequence: TGTGCCAGCAGCGACCTAGGTGCGGGAGTCGGAGAGCAGTACTTC. Encoded protein: CASSDLGAGVGEQYF.

V is TRBV5-1 and J is TRBJ2-7, with a possible D match to TRBD1 (5 bases). Germline V gene lookup returns CDR1 SGHRS and CDR2 YFSETQ. Trimming pared 4 bases from V and 2 bases from J, leaving 16 bases between. The CDR3 is 15 amino acids. The CDR3 loop reads CASSTDSFQPYEQYF. DNA of the CDR3: TGCGCCAGCAGCACTGACAGTTTCCAACCCTACGAGCAGTACTTC.

This chain uses TRBV27 with TRBJ2-7; the D is unclear. The V gene lost 6 bases and the J gene lost 3 bases, with 15 bases spanning the gap. The CDR3 runs 14 residues. The germline CDR1 and CDR2 sequences are MNHEY and SMNVEV (reference sequence). CDR3 region: CASSPTAHVYEQYF. The CDR3 DNA follows: TGTGCCAGCAGCCCGACCGCCCATGTCTACGAGCAGTACTTC.

There are many counts of this clonotype. This rearrangement joins TRBV28 to TRBJ2-5; D possibly uses TRBD1 or TRBD2 (5 bases each). CDR1 and CDR2 from the germline V gene are MDHEN and SYDVKM. Trimming shortened V by 5 bases and J by 4 bases, and 20 bases separated the two germline ends. The CDR3 is 16 residues long. Written as DNA, the CDR3 is TGTGCCAGCAGTACCACCGGGGCACTTGGCGGAGAGACCCAGTACTTC. Translation gives CASSTTGALGGETQYF.

This clonotype was detected a few times. Here the CDR3 DNA reads TGTGCCAGCACCCTGGGACAGGGGGCGATTTCGTCTGGAAACACCATATATTTT. Amino acid sequence: CASTLGQGAISSGNTIYF. V gene TRBV3-1 combines with J gene TRBJ1-3; 12 bases fit TRBD1. Losses at the gene ends were 7 bases for V and 1 base for J; bases not matched to a gene: 11. CDR1 is LGHDT and CDR2 is YNNKEL in the germline V gene (reference sequence). The CDR3 has 18 amino acids.

In this sample, this clonotype turned up many times. This chain connects TRBV12-3 or TRBV12-4 to TRBJ1-2; D unresolved. The CDR3 has 15 amino acids. Trimming removed 7 bases at V and 4 bases at J, with 19 bases between. The CDR3 protein is CASTFSPDGSYGYTF. CDR3 in DNA: TGTGCCAGCACCTTTTCCCCGGACGGGTCCTATGGCTACACCTTC.

At least ten counts were recorded for this clonotype. The chain carries TRBV7-8 and TRBJ2-7; the match to TRBD2 covers 11 bases. Germline-derived CDR1 and CDR2 are SGHVS and FQNEAQ. The CDR3 spans 16 residues. V was clipped by 2 bases and J by 1 base; unmatched bases: 4. This CDR3 is CASSLLGTSGSYEQYF. In DNA form, the CDR3 reads TGTGCCAGCAGCTTACTAGGGACTAGCGGTTCCTACGAGCAGTACTTC.

The V and J genes are TRBV6-2 or TRBV6-3 and TRBJ2-2; 11 nucleotides agree with TRBD2. CDR3 length equals 17 residues. Germline CDR1 MNHEY, CDR2 SVGEGT. The J segment lost 4 bases and the V segment lost 6 bases, leaving 10 bases of the junction unmatched. CDR3 sequence (DNA): TGTGCCAGCAGACCAACGGGACTAGCGGTAACCACCGGGGAGCTGTTTTTT. It is translated as CASRPTGLAVTTGELFF.

There are many counts of this clonotype. J is TRBJ2-2 and V is TRBV12-3 or TRBV12-4, with TRBD2 matching over 9 bases. Trimming at V came to 5 bases and at J to 0 bases, leaving 4 bases not matched to a gene. The CDR3 is made up of 16 amino acids. CDR3: CASSPRTSANTGELFF. The CDR3 nucleotides read TGTGCCAGCAGTCCCCGGACTAGCGCGAACACCGGGGAGCTGTTTTTT.

This clonotype appeared many times. This sequence joins TRBV27 and TRBJ2-7; TRBD2 agrees at 10 bases. The CDR3 is made up of 15 amino acids. Germline lookup yields CDR1 MNHEY and CDR2 SMNVEV (reference sequence). Trimming cost V 7 bases and J 7 bases; bases outside gene matches: 13. In DNA, the CDR3 is TGTGCCAGCAACCCCCTAGCGGGAGTCACAGGGGAGCAGTACTTC. It codes for CASNPLAGVTGEQYF.

This clonotype was seen repeatedly, ten times or more. The chain has TRBV9 and TRBJ1-2; 8 bases agree with TRBD1. The germline CDR1 and CDR2 sequences are SGDLS and YYNGEE. Trimming took 3 bases from V and 3 from J; bases not matched to a gene: 4. This CDR3 is 14 amino acids long. The CDR3 protein is CASSATGGHYGYTF. The DNA of the CDR3 is TGTGCCAGCAGCGCTACAGGGGGGCACTATGGCTACACCTTC.

The gene calls are TRBV7-2 and TRBJ1-2, with D perhaps TRBD1 (5 bases). CDR1 is SGHTA, CDR2 FQGNSA, per germline. V shed 1 base and J shed 8 bases, with 11 bases lying between them. The CDR3 totals 13 residues. The CDR3 region has the DNA TGTGCCAGCAGCTTAGTGACAGCCCAGGGCTACACCTTC. This translates into CASSLVTAQGYTF.

The CDR3 region is CATAHGGSGETQYF. The CDR3 DNA is TGTGCCACCGCCCACGGCGGGAGTGGAGAGACCCAGTACTTC. The chain links TRBV6-1 to TRBJ2-5, with TRBD2 matching over 7 bases. The length of the CDR3 is 14 residues. Germline V gene sequence: CDR1 MNHNS, CDR2 SASEGT. Unmatched junction bases numbered 12, after V lost 10 bases and J lost 4 bases.

In its sample, this clonotype was seen many times. The gene calls are TRBV12-3 or TRBV12-4 and TRBJ2-7; D call uncertain. The CDR3 is made up of 13 amino acids. Trimming removed 1 base from V and 5 bases from J, with 9 bases in between. CDR3 bases: TGTGCCAGCAGTTTAGAAACCTATGACGAGCAGTACTTC. Protein: CASSLETYDEQYF.

The chain uses TRBV7-9 and TRBJ2-3, with TRBD2 as a possible D gene (6 bases). Between the trimmed V and J ends, which lost 5 bases and 6 bases, there was a span of 21 bases. Germline loops: CDR1 SEHNR, CDR2 FQNEAQ (reference sequence). The CDR3 sequence is 16 residues long. CDR3 loop: CASSPAVYGAGDTQYF. CDR3 sequence (DNA): TGTGCCAGCAGCCCAGCGGTATACGGGGCGGGGGATACGCAGTATTTT.

A note on this clonotype: A clone one base away is much larger, so this may be a read error. The CDR3 is CASKFMGGTEAFF. For the CDR3, the DNA is TGTGCCAGCAAATTTATGGGAGGGACTGAAGCTTTCTTT. The gene calls are TRBV6-2 or TRBV6-3 and TRBJ1-1; no clear D. The CDR3 spans 13 residues. Trimming took off 7 bases at V and 5 bases at J, with 14 bases between the two ends. The germline CDR1 and CDR2 sequences are MNHEY and SVGEGT.

This chain joins TRBV6-2 or TRBV6-3 and TRBJ1-5, with a possible D match to TRBD1 (5 bases). V lost 6 bases and J 5 bases, leaving 14 bases between the germline ends. The length of the CDR3 is 14 residues. Germline V gene lookup returns CDR1 MNHEY and CDR2 SVGEGT. In nucleotides, the CDR3 is TGTGCCAGCAGCAACGGGGGGTTCTATCAGCCCCAGCATTTT. Residues: CASSNGGFYQPQHF.

This clonotype was picked up many times. V and J are TRBV19 and TRBJ1-2, with 10 positions matching TRBD1. Per the germline V gene, CDR1 is LNHDA and CDR2 is SQIVND (reference sequence). V trimming: 7 bases; J trimming: 1 base; junction bases outside the gene matches: 12. The CDR3 has 17 residues. The CDR3 is CASTEGTGARVNYGYTF. The CDR3 DNA reads as TGTGCCAGTACCGAGGGGACAGGGGCGAGGGTTAACTATGGCTACACCTTC.

This chain uses TRBV5-1 with TRBJ2-7; D gene ambiguous. Trimming cost V 4 bases and J 3 bases, with 8 bases left between them. This CDR3 spans 12 amino acids. Germline assignment: CDR1 SGHRS and CDR2 YFSETQ. CDR3 loop: CASSTTFYEQYF. In nucleotides, the CDR3 is TGCGCCAGCAGCACCACTTTCTACGAGCAGTACTTC.

This chain connects TRBV28 to TRBJ2-7; D is uncertain. Trimming pared 5 bases from V and 4 bases from J, leaving 18 bases between. This CDR3 is 15 amino acids long. Germline V gives CDR1 MDHEN, CDR2 SYDVKM. Here the CDR3 reads CASSLGSTGHYEQYF. The CDR3 DNA reads as TGTGCCAGCAGTCTGGGGTCGACTGGGCATTACGAGCAGTACTTC.

This clonotype has a count of ten or more. A clone one base away is much larger, so this may be a read error. The chain couples TRBV6-2 or TRBV6-3 to TRBJ1-1; a weak D match, TRBD1 (5 bases). CDR1 MNHEY and CDR2 SVGEGT come from the germline V gene. The CDR3 loop spans 15 amino acids. Trimming cost V 6 bases and J 4 bases, with 18 bases left between them. The CDR3 is CASSTRQRARTEAFF. In DNA form, the CDR3 reads TGTGCCAGCAGCACGCGACAGAGGGCGCGCACTGAAGCTTTCTTT.

As to this clonotype: Being one base from a much bigger clone, this may be a read error. Lacking the conserved final phenylalanine or tryptophan, this CDR3 likely reflects a read error. V is TRBV29-1 and J is TRBJ2-5, with TRBD1 matching over 7 bases. Per germline, CDR1 SQVTM and CDR2 ANQGSEA. This CDR3 is built from 14 residues. The junction had 5 bases not matched to a gene; V was cut back by 2 bases and J by 2 bases. CDR3 in amino acids: CSVEYQDRQETQYL. The CDR3 DNA is TGCAGCGTTGAATACCAGGACAGGCAAGAGACCCAGTACCTC.

Of note for this clonotype: One base away lies a much larger clone, so this may be a sequencing read error. CDR3 sequence (DNA): TGCAGCGTTGCAGGCAATAGCAGTCAGCCCCAGCATTTT. It specifies CSVAGNSSQPQHF. The rearrangement uses TRBV29-1 and TRBJ1-5, with D uncertain. This CDR3 contains 13 residues. Looked up from germline, CDR1 is SQVTM and CDR2 is ANQGSEA.

This clonotype was seen many times. The J gene is TRBJ2-5, the V gene TRBV15; D unresolved. The CDR3 loop spans 15 amino acids. CDR1 and CDR2 (germline): LNHNV, YYDKDF (reference sequence). The V end was cut by 0 bases, the J end by 2 bases, with 10 bases between. As DNA, the CDR3 is TGTGCCACCAGCAGAGACGACACCGGTCAAGAGACCCAGTACTTC. This codes for CATSRDDTGQETQYF.

In this sample, this clonotype turned up many times. The J gene is TRBJ2-2, the V gene TRBV11-1, with 10 bases fitting TRBD1. V trimming: 1 base; J trimming: 4 bases; junction bases outside the gene matches: 6. The CDR3 length is 17 residues. Germline CDR1 SGHAT, CDR2 FQDESV (reference sequence). The DNA for the CDR3 is TGTGCCAGCAGCTTAGGTAGACAGGGGGCCGGCACCGGGGAGCTGTTTTTT. This encodes CASSLGRQGAGTGELFF.